This is a list of T cell receptor beta chains from one sample in a study of blood T cell repertoires in COVID-19. Sequenced by immunoSEQ multiplex PCR; TCRdb stores in-frame clones only, minus some. The table records 270,000 or so clones, more than 75% of them present only once. Sequencing was performed on PBMCs or T cells enriched from blood (not recorded which). These receptors were taken from a young woman who had recovered from COVID-19. CDR3s leave out the opening cysteine and the closing phenylalanine or tryptophan. Fields, in order: J gene, V gene, clone size, CDR3 protein. Not all rows give a size; the values are once, few, many and, for expanded clones, a class.

TRBJ2-6 TRBV11-2 - ASSDSTGANVLT
TRBJ2-1 TRBV7-9 - ASSLVGLAGGARNEQF
TRBJ2-7 TRBV10-1 - ASRNRGPPYEQY
TRBJ2-3 TRBV19 - ASSPLAGTGFIGGTDTQY
TRBJ2-7 TRBV5-6 - ASSLWHFYEQY
TRBJ1-1 TRBV12-3/TRBV12-4 once ASIQGNTEAF
TRBJ1-2 TRBV19 - ASRFTQGAHYGYT
TRBJ1-2 TRBV3-1/TRBV3-2 few ASSQDRTGGYGYT
TRBJ1-1 TRBV7-9 - ASSTTGAKAF
TRBJ1-6 TRBV6-6 once ASSYAGTGEYSPLH
TRBJ1-3 TRBV10-3 - AIIPGAGNTIY
TRBJ1-2 TRBV5-1 - ASSFGRDRVYGGYT
TRBJ2-3 TRBV2 - ASSVRTGAQY
TRBJ1-1 TRBV7-3 - ASSAGGNTEAF
TRBJ1-3 TRBV11-3 - ASSPTGTGTGNTIY
TRBJ1-5 TRBV12-3/TRBV12-4 once ASSGRGQPQH
TRBJ1-4 TRBV4-1 - ASSHRGTGGSSWEKLF
TRBJ2-1 TRBV5-1 - ASRQDRHSSYNEQF
TRBJ1-2 TRBV3-1/TRBV3-2 - ASSRTGTYGYT
TRBJ2-2 TRBV7-9 - ASSLVGLAGTTGELF
TRBJ1-1 TRBV6-5 - ASRGEIFGAF
TRBJ2-1 TRBV27 few ASIGLGLAGGEQF
TRBJ2-7 TRBV7-2 - ASSFAGEYEQY
TRBJ1-5 TRBV7-9 - ASSTGGLGQPQH
TRBJ2-3 TRBV9 once ASSVLAGGTDTQY
TRBJ2-1 TRBV7-9 - ASSPNGNYNEQF
TRBJ2-3 TRBV6-5 - ASSFGQGQGTDTQY
TRBJ1-2 TRBV6-5 - ASTRTVNYGYT
TRBJ1-5 TRBV28 - ASSLSFGQSNQPQH
TRBJ2-5 TRBV7-2 - ASSLQSGQETQY
TRBJ2-1 TRBV11-3 few ASSLSFTGRFYEQF
TRBJ1-4 TRBV5-1 once ASSLADRGDEKLF
TRBJ2-7 TRBV11-2 - ASWDSSYEQY
TRBJ1-6 TRBV5-1 - ASSLRGFSSPLH
TRBJ1-2 TRBV4-3 many ASSQDRLQALSRGYT
TRBJ2-2 TRBV7-2 - ASSIGGADTGELF
TRBJ2-5 TRBV5-1 - ASSPGLAAETQY
TRBJ1-2 TRBV28 few ASSFGGDYGYT
TRBJ2-5 TRBV2 - ASLTGVRQETQY
TRBJ2-1 TRBV7-2 - ASNQRGSSYNEQF
TRBJ2-5 TRBV28 - ASSFLAGQETQY
TRBJ1-1 TRBV29-1 once SVRQGAHNTEAF
TRBJ2-1 TRBV5-4 - ASIVGLPSSYNEQF
TRBJ1-6 TRBV3-1/TRBV3-2 - ASSQDPGGDSPLH
TRBJ2-1 TRBV5-1 - ASSLAGGAFYNEQF
TRBJ1-5 TRBV6-2/TRBV6-3 - ASSKPGGYNQPQH
TRBJ1-2 TRBV5-1 - ASSRGRDSSNYGYT
TRBJ2-1 TRBV7-8 - ASSLDRGAANNEQF
TRBJ2-7 TRBV7-2 - ASSPHGGGAYEQY
TRBJ2-7 TRBV4-1 - ASSQEGTGNQGEQY
TRBJ2-5 TRBV5-4 once ASSSLAGQETQY
TRBJ1-2 TRBV6-4 - ASSTPDRVYGYT
TRBJ1-6 TRBV2 - ASSEGQGASPLH
TRBJ2-4 TRBV19 once ASSPGGLAVERLGENIQY
TRBJ2-7 TRBV28 few ASRFRSTGQGYEQY
TRBJ2-7 TRBV7-9 - ASSLSRVAGKFGEQY
TRBJ2-1 TRBV19 - ASSIGQSWDEQF